Presented here are 6 T cell receptor beta chains from one specimen sequenced in a study of CDR3 diversity in severe acne. TCRdb ran MiXCR on the PCR reads and lists one entry per CDR3 protein. This sample has about 90,000 distinct CDR3 sequences, with about 53% found just once. The sample was blood. These receptors came from a male donor with severe acne vulgaris.

The chain recombines TRBV5-1 with TRBJ2-5; TRBD2 agrees at 8 bases. V trimming: 2 bases; J trimming: 1 base; junction bases outside the gene matches: 4. This CDR3 spans 15 amino acids. Per the germline V gene, CDR1 is SGHRS and CDR2 is YFSETQ. DNA for the CDR3: TGCGCCAGCAGCTTCTCCGGGACTAGCCAAGAGACCCAGTACTTC. Protein product: CASSFSGTSQETQYF.

This clonotype was observed a few times. This rearrangement joins TRBV24-1 to TRBJ2-7; D might be TRBD1 or TRBD2, each matching 7 bases. This CDR3 region has 15 residues. The ends were cut back, 2 bases at V and 4 bases at J, with 14 bases in the middle. Germline CDR1 and CDR2: KGHDR and SFDVKD. Here the CDR3 reads CATSDSGRGGYEQYF. The CDR3 coding sequence is TGTGCCACCAGTGATTCAGGCAGGGGGGGTTACGAGCAGTACTTC.

This clonotype was observed a few times. V and J are TRBV20-1 and TRBJ2-7, with 9 nucleotides matching TRBD1. Germline V gives CDR1 DFQATT, CDR2 SNEGSKA (reference sequence). Losses at the gene ends were 6 bases for V and 2 bases for J; bases not matched to a gene: 5. The CDR3 consists of 13 residues. The CDR3 DNA sequence: TGCAGTGCGGGTAGACAGGGGGCCTACGAGCAGTACTTC. Protein product: CSAGRQGAYEQYF.

This clonotype was observed at least ten times. This chain joins TRBV12-5 and TRBJ2-5; TRBD2 agrees at 14 bases. The CDR3 covers 17 residues. The V segment lost 2 bases and the J segment 1 base; nucleotides outside the gene matches: 3. Germline V CDR1 and CDR2: LGHNT, FRNRAP. The CDR3: CASGLWGTSGSQETQYF. CDR3 bases: TGTGCTAGTGGTTTGTGGGGGACTAGCGGGAGCCAAGAGACCCAGTACTTC.

The chain recombines TRBV25-1 with TRBJ1-1; 7 bases align to TRBD1. CDR3 length: 15 residues. In germline, CDR1 is MGHDK, CDR2 SYGVNS. The J segment lost 3 bases and the V segment lost 0 bases, leaving 4 bases of the junction unmatched. CDR3 coding DNA: TGTGCCAGCAGTGAATACGAGACAGGGTACACTGAAGCTTTCTTT. It translates to CASSEYETGYTEAFF. Complete variable domain (other parts from reference TRBV25-1 and TRBJ1-1): EADIYQTPRYLVIGTGKKITLECSQTMGHDKMYWYQQDPGMELHLIHYSYGVNSTEKGDLSSESTVSRIRTEHFPLTLESARPSHTSQYLCASSEYETGYTEAFFGQGTRLTVV.

There are many counts of this clonotype. This chain's CDR3 is CASSLSFLASTDTQYF. Here the CDR3 DNA reads TGCGCCAGCAGCTTGTCCTTCCTGGCTAGCACAGATACGCAGTATTTT. The chain links TRBV5-1 to TRBJ2-3; the D is unclear. V lost 1 base, J lost 0 bases, and 12 bases lay in between. The V gene's germline CDR1 is SGHRS and CDR2 YFSETQ. This CDR3 region has 16 residues. Full variable domain (remainder filled in from reference TRBV5-1 and TRBJ2-3): KAGVTQTPRYLIKTRGQQVTLSCSPISGHRSVSWYQQTPGQGLQFLFEYFSETQRNKGNFPGRFSGRQFSNSRSEMNVSTLELGDSALYLCASSLSFLASTDTQYFGPGTRLTVL.